This is a list of T cell receptor beta chains from one sample in a study of T-cell reconstitution after alpha-beta-depleted transplantation in children. One entry per CDR3 protein results from TCRdb running MiXCR on the PCR reads. Of 250,000 or so distinct CDR3 sequences listed, 20% to 30% are singletons. The material sequenced was PBMCs, mostly from graft donor cells, taken 360 days after TCRalphabeta/CD19-depleted stem cell transplant. The receptors derive from a female patient aged 2-15 years who had a stem cell transplant for congenital amegakaryocytic thrombocytopenia, so the T cells may come from the graft donor. Each CDR3 is given with its conserved first and last residue. The D gene is left open where the match is weak. Clone size appears in some rows only: once, few, many, or a class for an expanded clone.

>TRBV29-1|TRBD1|many|TRBJ2-1
TGCAGCGTTGACGAGACCCGGGACAGCAACAATGAGCAGTTCTTC
CSVDETRDSNNEQFF
>TRBV5-6|.|few|TRBJ2-1
TGTGCCAGCAGCTTTAGGGATGAGCAGTTCTTC
CASSFRDEQFF
>TRBV4-1|.|.|TRBJ1-3
TGCGCCAGCAGCCAAGATTCGCGCCTTGGAAACACCATATATTTT
CASSQDSRLGNTIYF
>TRBV5-1|.|few|TRBJ2-1
TGCGCCAGCAGCTTGGCCGCAGGGGCATCCTACAATGAGCAGTTCTTC
CASSLAAGASYNEQFF
>TRBV5-5|TRBD1|.|TRBJ2-7
TGTGCCAGCAGCTTTGATGGGACAGGGACCTACGAGCAGTACTTC
CASSFDGTGTYEQYF
>TRBV12-3/TRBV12-4|TRBD1|few|TRBJ1-4
TGTGCCAGCAGTTTAGAGTCAACAGGGGCGTTGGTTGAAAAACTGTTTTTT
CASSLESTGALVEKLFF
>TRBV13|.|few|TRBJ2-1
TGTGCCAGCAGCTTAGGGGCCAAGTTGAGCAGAAACTACAATGAGCAGTTCTTC
CASSLGAKLSRNYNEQFF
>TRBV15|TRBD1|few|TRBJ2-5
TGTGCCACCAGCAATGGACAGGGGATGGAGACCCAGTACTTC
CATSNGQGMETQYF
>TRBV13|TRBD1|few|TRBJ2-7
TGTGCCAGCAGCCCGGCGGACAGGGGGCCCCTACGCGAGCAGTACTTC
CASSPADRGPLREQYF
>TRBV29-1|.|few|TRBJ1-1
TGCAGCCACCCCGGAGCGGTGAACACTGAAGCTTTCTTT
CSHPGAVNTEAFF
>TRBV9|TRBD1|many|TRBJ1-3
TGTGCCAGCAGCGGGACAGGGACCCTCTCTGGAAACACCATATATTTT
CASSGTGTLSGNTIYF
>TRBV29-1|.|.|TRBJ1-2
TGCAGCGTTGCCTCTGGGACCTATGGCTACACCTTC
CSVASGTYGYTF
>TRBV4-1|TRBD1|.|TRBJ1-2
TGCGCCAGCAGCCAAGGACTTTACCTCAGGGGGGGAGGCTACACCTTC
CASSQGLYLRGGGYTF
>TRBV7-8|.|many|TRBJ2-2
TGTGCCAGCAGCTTATTACGGGGGTCACTTTCGAACACCGGGGAGCTGTTTTTT
CASSLLRGSLSNTGELFF
>TRBV5-1|.|many|TRBJ2-5
TGCGCCAGCAGCAACACCCCGGACAGCTGGTGGGAGACCCAGTACTTC
CASSNTPDSWWETQYF
>TRBV5-6|.|few|TRBJ1-4
TGTGCCAGCAGCTTGGGGACCAGGAATTGGCTGTTTTTT
CASSLGTRNWLFF
>TRBV28|TRBD2|.|TRBJ2-1
TGTGCCAGCATCACCGGGACTAGCGGGAGTGATGAGCAGTTCTTC
CASITGTSGSDEQFF
>TRBV20-1|TRBD2|.|TRBJ2-3
TGCAGTGCTAGAGGATTTAGGGCTAGCGGCTTCTCCCGAAGAGATACGCAGTATTTT
CSARGFRASGFSRRDTQYF
>TRBV5-1|.|.|TRBJ1-4
TGCGCCAGCAGCTCCGGGTTCAGCAATCCAAATGAAAAACTGTTTTTT
CASSSGFSNPNEKLFF
>TRBV7-8|TRBD2|once|TRBJ2-7
TGTGCCAGCAGCCCCTGGCTAGCGGGAGGAGGCTACGAGCAGTACTTC
CASSPWLAGGGYEQYF
>TRBV28|TRBD1|.|TRBJ2-3
TGTGCCAGCAGGACTCCGAGGACAGGGAGCGTAGATACGCAGTATTTT
CASRTPRTGSVDTQYF
>TRBV19|.|few|TRBJ1-1
TGTGCCACCCAGCCTCTACAGGGTCTGTCTTTCTTT
CATQPLQGLSFF
>TRBV5-1|.|.|TRBJ2-2
TGCGCCAGCAGCTTGCAAACCTCGAACACCGGGGAGCTGTTTTTT
CASSLQTSNTGELFF
>TRBV20-1|TRBD1|.|TRBJ2-3
TGCAGTGCTAACCCCGGGACAGATCTTACCTTCACAGATACGCAGTATTTT
CSANPGTDLTFTDTQYF
>TRBV20-1|.|few|TRBJ1-1
TGCAGTGCTAGAGAAGGATCTCGGGTGAACACTGAAGCTTTCTTT
CSAREGSRVNTEAFF
>TRBV24-1|.|.|TRBJ2-7
TGTGCCACCAGTGATTCGGGAACAGGGATCTACGAGCAGTACTTC
CATSDSGTGIYEQYF
>TRBV20-1|.|few|TRBJ1-5
TGCAGTGCTATACAGGCCCGGGGAACATATAGCAATCAGCCCCAGCATTTT
CSAIQARGTYSNQPQHF